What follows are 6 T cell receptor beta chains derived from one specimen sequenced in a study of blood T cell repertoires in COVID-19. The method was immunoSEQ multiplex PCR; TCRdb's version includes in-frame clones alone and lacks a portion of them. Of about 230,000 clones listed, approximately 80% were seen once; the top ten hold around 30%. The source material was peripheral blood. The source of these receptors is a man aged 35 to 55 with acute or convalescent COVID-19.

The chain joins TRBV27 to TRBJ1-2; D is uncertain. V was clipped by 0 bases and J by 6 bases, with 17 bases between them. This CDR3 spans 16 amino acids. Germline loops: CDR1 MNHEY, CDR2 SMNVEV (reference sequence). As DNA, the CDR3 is TGTGCCAGCAGTTTATCGTTGCTTAGCGGCGGGCATGGCTACACCTTC. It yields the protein CASSLSLLSGGHGYTF.

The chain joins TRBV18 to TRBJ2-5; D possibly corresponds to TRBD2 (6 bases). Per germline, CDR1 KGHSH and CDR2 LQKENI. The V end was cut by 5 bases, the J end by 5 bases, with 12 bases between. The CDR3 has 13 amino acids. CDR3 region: CASSSVGGETQYF. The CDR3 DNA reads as TGTGCCAGCTCATCCGTTGGGGGGGAGACCCAGTACTTC.

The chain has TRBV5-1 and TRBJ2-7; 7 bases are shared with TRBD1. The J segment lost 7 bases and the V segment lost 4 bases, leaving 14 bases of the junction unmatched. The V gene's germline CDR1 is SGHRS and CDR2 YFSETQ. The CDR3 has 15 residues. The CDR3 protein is CASSLRDRGPSEQYF. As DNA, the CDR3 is TGCGCCAGCAGCCTTCGGGACAGAGGCCCCTCAGAGCAGTACTTC. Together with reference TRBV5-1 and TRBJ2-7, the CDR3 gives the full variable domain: KAGVTQTPRYLIKTRGQQVTLSCSPISGHRSVSWYQQTPGQGLQFLFEYFSETQRNKGNFPGRFSGRQFSNSRSEMNVSTLELGDSALYLCASSLRDRGPSEQYFGPGTRLTVT.

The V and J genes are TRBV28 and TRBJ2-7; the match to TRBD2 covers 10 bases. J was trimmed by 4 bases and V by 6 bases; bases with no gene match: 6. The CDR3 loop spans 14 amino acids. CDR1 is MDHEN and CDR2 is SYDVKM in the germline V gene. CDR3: CASRTSGILYEQYF. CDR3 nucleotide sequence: TGTGCCAGCAGAACTAGCGGGATTCTTTACGAGCAGTACTTC.

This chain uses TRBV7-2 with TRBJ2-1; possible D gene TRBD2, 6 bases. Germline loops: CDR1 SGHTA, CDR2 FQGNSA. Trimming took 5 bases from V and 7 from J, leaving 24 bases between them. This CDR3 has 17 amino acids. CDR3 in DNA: TGTGCCAGCAGCCCCCCTCTCGGGCGGGATGCTGGGAATGAGCAGTTCTTC. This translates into CASSPPLGRDAGNEQFF.

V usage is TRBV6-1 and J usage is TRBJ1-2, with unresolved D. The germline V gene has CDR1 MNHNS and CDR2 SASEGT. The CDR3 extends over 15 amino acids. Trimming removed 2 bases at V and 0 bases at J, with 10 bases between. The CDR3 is CASSEQPGANYGYTF. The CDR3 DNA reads TGTGCCAGCAGTGAACAACCGGGAGCTAACTATGGCTACACCTTC.